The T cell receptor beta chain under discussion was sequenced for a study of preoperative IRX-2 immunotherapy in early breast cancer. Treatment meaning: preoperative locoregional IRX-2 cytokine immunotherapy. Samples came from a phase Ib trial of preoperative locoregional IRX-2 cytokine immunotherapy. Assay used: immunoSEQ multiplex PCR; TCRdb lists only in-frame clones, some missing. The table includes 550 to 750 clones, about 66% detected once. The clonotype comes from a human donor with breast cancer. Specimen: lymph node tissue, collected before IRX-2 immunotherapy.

The CDR3, as DNA: TGTGCCAGCAGCCCCGAGACAGGGGGCACTGAAGCTTTCTTT. This codes for CASSPETGGTEAFF. This chain connects TRBV11-3 to TRBJ1-1, with 9 positions matching TRBD1. This CDR3 is built from 14 residues. Germline CDR1 reads SGHNT; CDR2 reads YENEEA. The V segment lost 5 bases and the J segment 4 bases; nucleotides outside the gene matches: 5. Complete variable domain (other parts from reference TRBV11-3 and TRBJ1-1): EAGVVQSPRYKIIEKKQPVAFWCNPISGHNTLYWYLQNLGQGPELLIRYENEEAVDDSQLPKDRFSAERLKGVDSTLKIQPAELGDSAVYLCASSPETGGTEAFFGQGTRLTVV.